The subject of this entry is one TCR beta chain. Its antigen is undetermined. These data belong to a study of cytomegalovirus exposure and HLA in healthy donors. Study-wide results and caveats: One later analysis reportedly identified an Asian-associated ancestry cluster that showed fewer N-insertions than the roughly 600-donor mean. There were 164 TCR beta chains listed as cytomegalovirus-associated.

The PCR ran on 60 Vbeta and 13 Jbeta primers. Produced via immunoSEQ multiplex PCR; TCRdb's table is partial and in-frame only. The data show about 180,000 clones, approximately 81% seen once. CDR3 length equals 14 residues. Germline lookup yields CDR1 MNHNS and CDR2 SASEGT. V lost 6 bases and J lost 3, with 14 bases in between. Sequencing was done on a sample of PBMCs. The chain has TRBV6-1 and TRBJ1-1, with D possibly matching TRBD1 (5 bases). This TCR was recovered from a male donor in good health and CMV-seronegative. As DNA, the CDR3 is TGTGCCAGCAGGGGTGGGGGGGTATACACTGAAGCTTTCTTT. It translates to CASRGGGVYTEAFF.